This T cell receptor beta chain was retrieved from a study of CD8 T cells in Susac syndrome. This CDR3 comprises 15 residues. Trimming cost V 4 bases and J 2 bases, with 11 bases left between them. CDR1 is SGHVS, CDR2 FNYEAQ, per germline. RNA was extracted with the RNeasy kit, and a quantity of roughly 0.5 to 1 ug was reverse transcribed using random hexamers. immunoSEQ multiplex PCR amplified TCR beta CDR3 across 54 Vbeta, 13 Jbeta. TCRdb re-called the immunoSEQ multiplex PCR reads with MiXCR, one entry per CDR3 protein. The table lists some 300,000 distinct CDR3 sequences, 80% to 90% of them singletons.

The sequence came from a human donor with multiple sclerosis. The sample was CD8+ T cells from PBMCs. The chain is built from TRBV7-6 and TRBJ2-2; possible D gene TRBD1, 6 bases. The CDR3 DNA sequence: TGTGCCAGCAGCTCCACAGGGTACAACACCGGGGAGCTGTTTTTT. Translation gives CASSSTGYNTGELFF.